This is a list of T cell receptor beta chains from one sample in a study of T cell changes during pregnancy in multiple sclerosis. Method: immunoSEQ multiplex PCR; TCRdb's copy keeps in-frame clones and lacks some. Here the sample spans approximately 88,000 clones, 90% to 95% being singletons. The specimen was peripheral blood, collected in the second trimester of pregnancy. The receptors were gathered from a female donor with multiple sclerosis, enrolled in a pregnancy study. Each CDR3 is given with its conserved first and last residue. D genes are given only for firm matches. Size values are once, few and many counts, or a class for expanded clones, and some rows have none.

TRBV2,once,NA,14,TRBJ1-4,TGTGCCAGCAGTGCCAGAGCTAGTAATGAAAAACTGTTTTTT,CASSARASNEKLFF
TRBV6-5,NA,TRBD1,13,TRBJ2-7,TGTGCCAGCTCGGACAGGGGGAACGGGGAGCAGTACTTC,CASSDRGNGEQYF
TRBV2,NA,NA,14,TRBJ1-2,TGTGCCAGCAGTGAAGACGTCGGTAACTATGGCTACACCTTC,CASSEDVGNYGYTF
TRBV9,NA,NA,14,TRBJ1-5,TGTGCCAGCAGTCAAGGGGGTAGCAATCAGCCCCAGCATTTT,CASSQGGSNQPQHF
TRBV5-1,NA,NA,15,TRBJ2-7,TGCGCCAGCAGCTTGGCCGGCGGGGGCCCCTACGAGCAGTACTTC,CASSLAGGGPYEQYF
TRBV5-1,NA,NA,15,TRBJ1-3,TGCGCCAGCAGTCCGGCAGGGGACTACGGAAACACCATATATTTT,CASSPAGDYGNTIYF
TRBV28,once,NA,18,TRBJ2-6,TGTGCCAGCAGTCCCAGAATTTTAATGCCCTCTGGGGCCAACGTCCTGACTTTC,CASSPRILMPSGANVLTF
TRBV30,NA,TRBD2,17,TRBJ2-3,TGTGCCTGGACTTCAGGGGCTAGCGGGAGGGAAGGGGATACGCAGTATTTT,CAWTSGASGREGDTQYF
TRBV7-2,NA,NA,13,TRBJ2-1,TGTGCCAGCAGTCAAGGGGGATACAATGAGCAGTTCTTC,CASSQGGYNEQFF
TRBV11-3,NA,TRBD2,15,TRBJ2-1,TGTGCCAGCAGCTTGGGGACTAGCGGGACGCATGAGCAGTTCTTC,CASSLGTSGTHEQFF
TRBV19,NA,TRBD1,15,TRBJ2-3,TGTGCCAGTGGTGCGGGACAGGGGAGTGCAGATACGCAGTATTTT,CASGAGQGSADTQYF
TRBV4-2,once,TRBD1,15,TRBJ2-7,TGTGCCAGCAGCCAGGACAGGGGGCCACGCTACGAGCAGTACTTC,CASSQDRGPRYEQYF